The sample holds a few counts of the clone carrying this T cell receptor (beta chain). The entry originates in a study of blood T cell repertoires in COVID-19. Overall study: From T cells, B-cell-depleted T cells, or PBMCs came the material, which was cDNA or gDNA.

Original methodology: Estimation of nucleated cell counts relied on the amplification of reference gene primers. Assay: immunoSEQ multiplex PCR; the TCRdb copy retains only in-frame clones and omits some. V, J and clone size derive from that table, while D and trimming were established from the DNA sequence. The table shows roughly 290,000 clones, with around 85% occurring only once. CDR3 length equals 14 residues. The V and J ends lost 8 bases and 2 bases, in that order; junction bases with no gene match: 2. Germline assignment: CDR1 SNHLY and CDR2 FYNNEI. The chain recombines TRBV2 with TRBJ2-3, with 12 bases aligning to TRBD2. The specimen was PBMCs or T cells enriched from blood (not recorded which). The sequence was collected from a man aged 25 to 40 who had recovered from COVID-19. The CDR3 protein is CASGLAGPTDTQYF. CDR3 sequence (DNA): TGTGCCAGCGGACTAGCGGGGCCCACAGATACGCAGTATTTT.